This T cell receptor beta chain was sequenced during a study of T cell changes during pregnancy in multiple sclerosis (dated by TCRdb to between 2018 and 2021). Regarding the complete study: The study examined how the T cell repertoire changed over the course of pregnancy in women with multiple sclerosis.

The CDR3 numbers 15 residues from cysteine through phenylalanine. Only CDR3 DNA remains: 45 bases, in frame from the first base. Trimming accounts for 2 bases at V and 1 base at J, while the number of junction bases matched to no gene is 4. CDR1 and CDR2 are read off the germline V gene (reference sequence) as MNHEY and SMNVEV. The protocol used for the library was the immunoSEQ multiplex PCR assay. The source is immuneACCESS, and TCRdb retained only in-frame sequences with V and J called. Part of the clones is not carried over; for the studies checked, unresolved V genes explain less than half of this, and the remainder is unexplained. This sample lists around 80,000 clones; roughly 96% were detected once. Over 0.95% of the sample is in the top ten clones. Details on this clone: What antigen it recognizes has not been identified. No qualities accompany the bases; no much larger clone lies one base away.

Specimen: peripheral blood, collected in the second trimester of pregnancy. This receptor chain uses TRBV27 and TRBJ2-7; the junction holds 8 bases that match TRBD2. This clonotype originated in a female donor with multiple sclerosis, enrolled in a pregnancy study. The CDR3 sequence is CASSLDPGGSYEQYF. The nucleotide sequence reads TGTGCCAGCAGTTTAGATCCGGGAGGGTCCTACGAGCAGTACTTC.